The TCR beta chain under discussion was sequenced for a study of blood T cells in healthy people across ages. Study findings and constraints: Diversity figures derived from one million T cells were judged to underestimate the true value.

Healthy Caucasians from Russia aged roughly 6 to 95 served as donors. The sample holds a few counts of this clonotype. As yet, its antigen is unknown. Using a J-beta primer mix together with a sample-barcoded 5' primer, a second PCR was run for roughly 7 to 11 cycles. Every cDNA molecule carried a tag from a template-switch adaptor bearing 12 random nucleotides. MiXCR, run by TCRdb on the 5' RACE reads, gives a single entry per CDR3 protein. The sample lists about 1.6 million distinct CDR3 sequences, roughly 32% occurring once. V dropped 2 bases and J dropped 0 bases, with 11 bases sitting between them. The CDR3 has 15 amino acids. The germline CDR1 and CDR2 sequences are SGHVS and FNYEAQ.

The source material was blood. The chain has TRBV7-6 and TRBJ2-7, with a possible D match to TRBD1 (5 bases). The receptor was isolated from a woman aged 25-40 years in good health. CDR3 in amino acids: CASSLYQGSSYEQYF. The CDR3 nucleotides are TGTGCCAGCAGCTTATATCAGGGCAGCTCCTACGAGCAGTACTTC.